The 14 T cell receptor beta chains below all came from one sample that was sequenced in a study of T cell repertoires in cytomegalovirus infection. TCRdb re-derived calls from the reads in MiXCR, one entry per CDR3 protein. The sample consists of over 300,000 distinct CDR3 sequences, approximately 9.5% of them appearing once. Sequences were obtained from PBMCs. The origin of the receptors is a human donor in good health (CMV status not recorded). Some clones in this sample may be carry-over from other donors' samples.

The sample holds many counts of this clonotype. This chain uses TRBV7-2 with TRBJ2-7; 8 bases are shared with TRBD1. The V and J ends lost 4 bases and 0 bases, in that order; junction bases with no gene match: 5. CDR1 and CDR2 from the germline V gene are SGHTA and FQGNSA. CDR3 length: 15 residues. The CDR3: CASSSMTGVSYEQYF. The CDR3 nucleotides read TGTGCCAGCAGCTCTATGACAGGGGTCTCCTACGAGCAGTACTTC.

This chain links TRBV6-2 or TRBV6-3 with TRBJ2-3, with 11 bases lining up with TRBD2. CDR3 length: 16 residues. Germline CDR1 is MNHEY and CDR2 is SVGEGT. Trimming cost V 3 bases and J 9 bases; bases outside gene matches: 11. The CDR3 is CASSYATSGTLLTQYF. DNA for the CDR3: TGTGCCAGCAGTTATGCGACTAGCGGGACCCTTTTGACGCAGTATTTT.

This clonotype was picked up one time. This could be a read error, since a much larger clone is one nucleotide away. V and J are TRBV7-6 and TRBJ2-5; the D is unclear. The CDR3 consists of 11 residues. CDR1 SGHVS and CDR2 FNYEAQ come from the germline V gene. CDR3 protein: CSSSFTETQYF. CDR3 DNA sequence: TGTTCCAGCAGCTTTACCGAGACCCAGTACTTC.

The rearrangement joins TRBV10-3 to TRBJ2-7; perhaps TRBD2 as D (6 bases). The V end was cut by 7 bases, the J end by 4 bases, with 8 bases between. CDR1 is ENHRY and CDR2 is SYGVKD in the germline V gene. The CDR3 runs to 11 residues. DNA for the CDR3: TGTGCCATCACTGGGGGGTACGAGCAGTACTTC. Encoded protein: CAITGGYEQYF.

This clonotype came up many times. CDR3 coding DNA: TGTGCCAGCAGGACCGGGACAGGGAGTAATAGCAATCAGCCCCAGCATTTT. Amino acid sequence: CASRTGTGSNSNQPQHF. The genes are TRBV12-3 or TRBV12-4 and TRBJ1-5, with 9 bases matching TRBD1. The CDR3 extends over 17 amino acids. The trim removed 6 bases at V and 0 bases at J, leaving 9 bases unmatched.

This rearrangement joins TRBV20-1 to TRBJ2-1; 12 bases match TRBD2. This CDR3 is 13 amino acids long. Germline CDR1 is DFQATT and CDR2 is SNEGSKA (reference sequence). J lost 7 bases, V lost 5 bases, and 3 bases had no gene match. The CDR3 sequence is CSALGTSGNEQFF. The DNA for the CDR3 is TGCAGTGCTCTTGGGACTAGCGGGAATGAGCAGTTCTTC.

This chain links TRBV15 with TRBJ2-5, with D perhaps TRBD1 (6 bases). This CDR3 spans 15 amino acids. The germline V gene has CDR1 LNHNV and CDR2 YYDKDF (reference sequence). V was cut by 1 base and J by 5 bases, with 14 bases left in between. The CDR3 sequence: CATSRGLGADETQYF. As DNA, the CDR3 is TGTGCCACCAGCAGAGGTTTGGGGGCGGATGAGACCCAGTACTTC.

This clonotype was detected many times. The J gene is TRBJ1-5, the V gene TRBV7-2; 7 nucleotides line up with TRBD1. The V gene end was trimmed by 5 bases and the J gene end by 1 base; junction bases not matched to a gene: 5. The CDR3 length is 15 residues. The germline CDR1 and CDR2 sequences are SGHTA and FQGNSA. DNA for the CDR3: TGTGCCAGCAGCCCAATACAGGGGAGCAATCAGCCCCAGCATTTT. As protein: CASSPIQGSNQPQHF. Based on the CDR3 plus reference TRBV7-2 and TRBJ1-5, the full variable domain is GAGVSQSPSNKVTEKGKDVELRCDPISGHTALYWYRQSLGQGLEFLIYFQGNSAPDKSGLPSDRFSAERTGGSVSTLTIQRTQQEDSAVYLCASSPIQGSNQPQHFGDGTRLSIL.

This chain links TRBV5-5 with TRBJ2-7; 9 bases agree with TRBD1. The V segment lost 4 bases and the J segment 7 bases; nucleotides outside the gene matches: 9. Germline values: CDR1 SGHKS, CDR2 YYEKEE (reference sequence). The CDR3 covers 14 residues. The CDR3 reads CASSKTGTGMEQYF. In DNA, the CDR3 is TGTGCCAGCAGCAAAACCGGGACAGGGATGGAGCAGTACTTC.

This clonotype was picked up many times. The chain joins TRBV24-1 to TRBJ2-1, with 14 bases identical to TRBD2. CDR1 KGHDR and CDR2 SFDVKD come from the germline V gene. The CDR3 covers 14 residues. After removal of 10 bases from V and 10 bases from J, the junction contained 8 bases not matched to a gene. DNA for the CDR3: TGTGCCACGGCCGGGACTAGCGGGAGTTGGGAGCAGTTCTTC. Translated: CATAGTSGSWEQFF.

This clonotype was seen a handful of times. CDR3 in DNA: TGTGCCACGAGGCAGGGGACCCAAGAGACCCAGTACTTC. This translates into CATRQGTQETQYF. The chain links TRBV19 to TRBJ2-5; D is possibly TRBD1 (6 bases). Germline CDR1 LNHDA, CDR2 SQIVND (reference sequence). The V gene lost 10 bases and the J gene lost 1 base, with 13 bases spanning the gap. The CDR3 length is 13 residues.

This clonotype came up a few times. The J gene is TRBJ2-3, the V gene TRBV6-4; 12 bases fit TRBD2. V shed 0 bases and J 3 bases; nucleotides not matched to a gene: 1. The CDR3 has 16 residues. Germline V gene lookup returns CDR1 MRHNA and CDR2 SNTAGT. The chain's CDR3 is CASSDSLAGGTDTQYF. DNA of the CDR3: TGTGCCAGCAGTGACTCCCTAGCGGGAGGGACAGATACGCAGTATTTT.

Here the CDR3 DNA reads TGTGCCAGCAGTAACGGGAGAAAAGAGACCCAGTACTTC. It encodes CASSNGRKETQYF. The gene calls are TRBV6-5 and TRBJ2-5, with a weak D call TRBD2 (6 bases). V was trimmed by 5 bases and J by 3 bases, leaving 10 bases between them. This CDR3 is 13 amino acids long. Germline CDR1 reads MNHEY; CDR2 reads SVGAGI.

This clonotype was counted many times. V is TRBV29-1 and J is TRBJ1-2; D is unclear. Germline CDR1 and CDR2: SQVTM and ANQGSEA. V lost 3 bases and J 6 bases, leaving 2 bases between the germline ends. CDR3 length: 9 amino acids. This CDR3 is CSVDHGYTF. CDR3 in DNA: TGCAGCGTTGACCATGGCTACACCTTC.